This T cell receptor beta chain was recorded in a study of cytomegalovirus exposure and HLA in healthy donors. Study-wide results and limits: Reportedly, TCR beta sequences accurately predicted HLA-A and HLA-B alleles in most subjects.

This clone was detected a few times. Its antigen is not identified. Primers included in the PCR were 60 Vbeta and 13 Jbeta primers. Data came from immunoSEQ multiplex PCR; TCRdb stores just in-frame clones and leaves some out. The sample gives roughly 110,000 clones, 70% of which show up once; roughly 9% is in the top ten. Germline trimming cut 3 bases from V and 5 bases from J; bases unmatched to any gene: 7. The CDR3 loop spans 14 amino acids. The germline V gene has CDR1 SGHDT and CDR2 YYEEEE. The sample taken for sequencing was PBMCs. J is TRBJ1-2 and V is TRBV5-6; TRBD1 aligns across 7 bases. The sequence was obtained from a man aged 25-45 years in good health and CMV-seropositive. CDR3 in amino acids: CASSYRDRQYGYTF. CDR3 sequence (DNA): TGTGCCAGCAGCTACCGGGACAGACAATATGGCTACACCTTC.